This TCR beta chain was identified during a study of blood T cell repertoires in COVID-19. Study summary: T cells, B-cell-depleted T cells, or PBMCs supplied cDNA or gDNA.

CDR3 length: 19 residues. V dropped 1 base and J dropped 6; count of bases not matched to a gene: 13. Germline-derived CDR1 and CDR2 are SGHTA and FQGNSA. TCRdb keeps only in-frame clones here, not all; method: immunoSEQ multiplex PCR. The sample shows some 30,000 clones, approximately 85% of them seen only once. The chain employs TRBV7-2 and TRBJ2-1, with TRBD2 identical over 12 bases. The sample comprised peripheral blood. This clonotype originated in a man aged 60 to 69 with active COVID-19. The CDR3 coding sequence is TGTGCCAGCAGCTTAGAACTAGCGGGAGGCCTTTACATGGGCAATGAGCAGTTCTTC. Its protein is CASSLELAGGLYMGNEQFF.